One and the same sample provided the 8 T cell receptor beta chains below, sequenced in a study of blood T cell repertoires in COVID-19. The protocol was immunoSEQ multiplex PCR, while the TCRdb copy is restricted to in-frame clones and leaves out a portion. The data show hundreds of thousands of clones, under 95% seen once. The specimen was PBMCs or T cells enriched from blood (not recorded which). These receptors were taken from a woman younger than 35 who had recovered from COVID-19.

The chain is built from TRBV2 and TRBJ2-5, with D maybe TRBD1 (5 bases). CDR3 length equals 14 residues. CDR1 SNHLY and CDR2 FYNNEI come from the germline V gene. Trimming cost V 2 bases and J 5 bases, with 12 bases left between them. The chain's CDR3 is CASSEIRVGETQYF. As DNA, the CDR3 is TGTGCCAGCAGTGAAATCAGGGTCGGGGAGACCCAGTACTTC. Based on the CDR3 plus reference TRBV2 and TRBJ2-5, the full variable domain is EPEVTQTPSHQVTQMGQEVILRCVPISNHLYFYWYRQILGQKVEFLVSFYNNEISEKSEIFDDQFSVERPDGSNFTLKIRSTKLEDSAMYFCASSEIRVGETQYFGPGTRLLVL.

The chain recombines TRBV28 with TRBJ2-7; 8 bases are shared with TRBD2. From germline, CDR1 is MDHEN and CDR2 SYDVKM. The CDR3 contains 15 residues. V shed 3 bases, J shed 1 base, and the junction held 5 bases outside the gene matches. The DNA of the CDR3 is TGTGCCAGCAGTTTGGGGCGGGAGGCGTCCTACGAGCAGTACTTC. Its translation is CASSLGREASYEQYF. The full variable domain, rest sourced from reference TRBV28 and TRBJ2-7, is DVKVTQSSRYLVKRTGEKVFLECVQDMDHENMFWYRQDPGLGLRLIYFSYDVKMKEKGDIPEGYSVSREKKERFSLILESASTNQTSMYLCASSLGREASYEQYFGPGTRLTVT.

This chain links TRBV7-2 with TRBJ2-1; TRBD1 aligns across 7 bases. The CDR3 extends over 14 amino acids. Germline trimming cut 6 bases from V and 5 bases from J; bases unmatched to any gene: 7. From germline, CDR1 is SGHTA and CDR2 FQGNSA. CDR3 protein: CASRKATGNNEQFF. CDR3 coding DNA: TGTGCCAGCAGGAAAGCGACAGGGAACAATGAGCAGTTCTTC.

As to this clone: The sample carries other DNA sequences with the same CDR3. The chain links TRBV3-1 (or the pseudogene TRBV3-2) to TRBJ1-2, with unresolved D. The CDR3 covers 13 residues. CDR1 LGHDT and CDR2 YNNKEL come from the germline V gene (reference sequence). With 1 base removed from V and 2 bases from J, the gap between germline ends came to 5 bases. The CDR3 is CASSQGGNYGYTF. The CDR3 nucleotides read TGTGCCAGCAGCCAAGGAGGGAACTATGGCTACACCTTC.

This chain uses TRBV29-1 with TRBJ1-1; weak D call: TRBD1 (5 bases). V was shortened by 2 bases and J by 2 bases, with 12 bases between the two germline ends. The germline CDR1 and CDR2 sequences are SQVTM and ANQGSEA. The CDR3 spans 14 residues. This CDR3 is CSVEFGGFNTEAFF. For the CDR3, the DNA is TGCAGCGTTGAATTCGGGGGATTTAACACTGAAGCTTTCTTT.

The J gene is TRBJ2-7, the V gene TRBV3-1 (or the pseudogene TRBV3-2), with no clear D. V was trimmed by 0 bases and J by 0 bases, leaving 9 bases between them. Germline CDR1 and CDR2: LGHDT and YNNKEL (reference sequence). The CDR3 consists of 15 residues. CDR3 bases: TGTGCCAGCAGCCAAGACAGGATCGCCTCCTACGAGCAGTACTTC. This translates into CASSQDRIASYEQYF.

The chain employs TRBV4-1 and TRBJ1-2; a weak D match, TRBD1 (5 bases). Germline values: CDR1 MGHRA, CDR2 YSYEKL. This CDR3 has 15 residues. V gave up 4 bases and J gave up 6 bases, with 18 bases separating them. DNA for the CDR3: TGCGCCAGCAGCCTACGAAGCGGGACGGGGGATGGCTACACCTTC. Amino acid sequence: CASSLRSGTGDGYTF.

The CDR3 nucleotides are TGTGCCAGCAGCCAGAGTGGAGGGAACGCTCGATCACCCCTCCACTTT. The encoded protein is CASSQSGGNARSPLHF. This sequence joins TRBV7-9 and TRBJ1-6, with D uncertain. CDR1 is SEHNR and CDR2 is FQNEAQ in the germline V gene (reference sequence). The CDR3 runs 16 residues. Trimming pared 5 bases from V and 10 bases from J, leaving 21 bases between. Looking up the rest from reference TRBV7-9 and TRBJ1-6 gives the full variable domain: DTGVSQNPRHKITKRGQNVTFRCDPISEHNRLYWYRQTLGQGPEFLTYFQNEAQLEKSRLLSDRFSAERPKGSFSTLEIQRTEQGDSAMYLCASSQSGGNARSPLHFGNGTRLTVT.